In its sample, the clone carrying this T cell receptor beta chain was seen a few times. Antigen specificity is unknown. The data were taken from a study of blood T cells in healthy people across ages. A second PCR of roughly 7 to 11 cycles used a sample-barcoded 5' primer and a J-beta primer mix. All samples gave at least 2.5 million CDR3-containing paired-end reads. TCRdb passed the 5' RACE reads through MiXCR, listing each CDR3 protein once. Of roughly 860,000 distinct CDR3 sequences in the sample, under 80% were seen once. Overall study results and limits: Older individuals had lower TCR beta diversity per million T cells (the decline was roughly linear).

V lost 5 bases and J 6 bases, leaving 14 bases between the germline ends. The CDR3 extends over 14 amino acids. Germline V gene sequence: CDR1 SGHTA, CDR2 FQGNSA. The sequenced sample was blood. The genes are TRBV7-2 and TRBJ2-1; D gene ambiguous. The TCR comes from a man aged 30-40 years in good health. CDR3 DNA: TGTGCCAGCAGCCCGACCGCCTTGGGCAATGAGCAGTTCTTC. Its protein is CASSPTALGNEQFF.